Presented here are 32 T cell receptor beta chains from one specimen sequenced in a study of cytomegalovirus exposure and HLA in healthy donors. The PCR was carried out with 60 Vbeta primers and 13 Jbeta primers. Sequenced by immunoSEQ multiplex PCR; TCRdb stores in-frame clones only, minus some. Altogether 120,000 to 150,000 clones are present, around 10% being singletons, with the ten largest covering 1.5% to 2%. Material: PBMCs. Receptors originate from a male donor in good health and CMV-seronegative.

This clone was found once. The rearrangement links TRBV19 to TRBJ2-5, with TRBD1 as a possible D gene (6 bases). V dropped 0 bases and J dropped 5 bases, with 16 bases sitting between them. Germline lookup yields CDR1 LNHDA and CDR2 SQIVND (reference sequence). The CDR3 is 16 residues long. CDR3 nucleotides: TGTGCCAGTAGTATAGATCTGGGACAATGGAGCGAGACCCAGTACTTC. This sequence encodes CASSIDLGQWSETQYF.

This clone was observed a few times. The chain employs TRBV27 and TRBJ1-1; 9 bases agree with TRBD1. V shed 5 bases and J 1 base; nucleotides not matched to a gene: 11. Germline V gene lookup returns CDR1 MNHEY and CDR2 SMNVEV (reference sequence). The CDR3 covers 17 residues. DNA of the CDR3: TGTGCCAGCAGTCCCTATGGGACAGGGACGAAGAACACTGAAGCTTTCTTT. As protein: CASSPYGTGTKNTEAFF.

This clone has a handful of counts. The gene calls are TRBV11-1 and TRBJ2-5, with TRBD2 matching 11 bases. Per the germline V gene, CDR1 is SGHAT and CDR2 is FQDESV (reference sequence). The CDR3 spans 15 residues. Trimming at V came to 3 bases and at J to 5 bases, leaving 5 bases not matched to a gene. CDR3 sequence reads: CASSFSGGALETQYF. CDR3 in DNA: TGTGCCAGCAGCTTTAGCGGGGGGGCATTGGAGACCCAGTACTTC.

This clone has only a few counts. This rearrangement joins TRBV5-1 to TRBJ2-7, with 10 bases that match TRBD1. The CDR3 loop spans 15 amino acids. J was trimmed by 2 bases and V by 4 bases; bases with no gene match: 6. Germline CDR1 and CDR2: SGHRS and YFSETQ. DNA for the CDR3: TGCGCCAGCAGCCTGGGACAGGGGACCACCTACGAGCAGTACTTC. Encoded protein: CASSLGQGTTYEQYF.

This clone was found a few times. The chain joins TRBV9 to TRBJ2-3, with D possibly being TRBD2 (5 bases). This CDR3 region has 14 residues. Per germline, CDR1 SGDLS and CDR2 YYNGEE. Trimming stripped 0 bases from V and 0 bases from J, with 5 bases between. Here the CDR3 reads CASSVAGSTDTQYF. For the CDR3, the DNA is TGTGCCAGCAGCGTAGCGGGAAGCACAGATACGCAGTATTTT.

This clone came up a few times. The chain employs TRBV4-3 and TRBJ2-1, with TRBD2 identical over 11 bases. Losses at the gene ends were 5 bases for V and 3 bases for J; bases not matched to a gene: 3. Germline CDR1 is LGHNA and CDR2 is YSLEER. This CDR3 is 15 amino acids long. The CDR3 reads CASSSGLAGYNEQFF. The CDR3 DNA sequence: TGCGCCAGCAGCTCCGGACTAGCGGGCTACAATGAGCAGTTCTTC.

This sequence joins TRBV5-1 and TRBJ1-2, with D tentatively TRBD1 (5 bases). V lost 4 bases, J lost 2 bases, and 12 bases lay in between. This CDR3 comprises 14 residues. Germline CDR1 is SGHRS and CDR2 is YFSETQ. CDR3 loop: CASSIDTGNYGYTF. DNA for the CDR3: TGCGCCAGCAGCATAGACACAGGCAACTATGGCTACACCTTC.

The chain has TRBV9 and TRBJ2-2; 13 positions match TRBD2. This CDR3 is 18 amino acids long. Per the germline V gene, CDR1 is SGDLS and CDR2 is YYNGEE. V was clipped by 0 bases and J by 0 bases; unmatched bases: 2. For the CDR3, the DNA is TGTGCCAGCAGCGTAGGACTAGCGGGGGGTTCGAACACCGGGGAGCTGTTTTTT. This sequence encodes CASSVGLAGGSNTGELFF.

There are a few counts of this clone. Other DNA sequences in this sample translate to the same CDR3. The rearrangement links TRBV7-8 to TRBJ1-1, with 7 bases aligning to TRBD1. The CDR3 is made up of 14 amino acids. Germline lookup yields CDR1 SGHVS and CDR2 FQNEAQ. The V segment lost 5 bases and the J segment 0 bases; nucleotides outside the gene matches: 3. As DNA, the CDR3 is TGTGCCAGCAGCCTAGACAGGGTGAACACTGAAGCTTTCTTT. Translated, it gives CASSLDRVNTEAFF.

The sample holds a few counts of this clone. This chain links TRBV10-3 with TRBJ1-3; D unresolved. V was cut by 9 bases and J by 7 bases, with 10 bases left in between. The germline CDR1 and CDR2 sequences are ENHRY and SYGVKD. This CDR3 contains 11 residues. This CDR3 is CAIGEGNTIYF. The CDR3, as DNA: TGTGCCATTGGGGAGGGTAACACCATATATTTT.

The chain's CDR3 is CSAQWGYTF. In nucleotides, the CDR3 is TGCAGTGCACAATGGGGCTACACCTTC. This chain links TRBV20-1 with TRBJ1-2, with D uncertain. This CDR3 has 9 amino acids. Germline CDR1 and CDR2: DFQATT and SNEGSKA (reference sequence). Trimming stripped 6 bases from V and 8 bases from J, with 7 bases between.

This clone showed up just a few times. The chain recombines TRBV5-1 with TRBJ2-7, with a tentative D call TRBD1 (5 bases). CDR1 and CDR2 (germline): SGHRS, YFSETQ. The CDR3 is 17 residues long. V shed 6 bases and J shed 2 bases, with 24 bases lying between them. CDR3: CASIAPRIRAVTYEQYF. CDR3 sequence (DNA): TGCGCCAGCATCGCCCCCCGGATCAGGGCAGTCACCTACGAGCAGTACTTC.

J is TRBJ1-2 and V is TRBV28; 8 bases match TRBD1. The CDR3 contains 12 residues. V was pared by 5 bases and J by 6 bases, with 2 bases of the junction left unmatched. Germline CDR1 MDHEN, CDR2 SYDVKM. For the CDR3, the DNA is TGTGCCAGCAGTCAGGGGGCGAATGGCTACACCTTC. It encodes CASSQGANGYTF.

The CDR3 is CATSRLAGAGYNEQFF. Here the CDR3 DNA reads TGTGCCACCAGCAGGTTAGCGGGGGCGGGGTACAATGAGCAGTTCTTC. This chain links TRBV15 with TRBJ2-1; 9 positions match TRBD2. V gave up 3 bases and J gave up 4 bases; unmatched junction bases: 7. The CDR3 is 16 amino acids. Germline-derived CDR1 and CDR2 are LNHNV and YYDKDF (reference sequence).

This clone appeared a few times. The chain combines TRBV18 with TRBJ1-1; 8 nucleotides line up with TRBD1. V was clipped by 5 bases and J by 3 bases; unmatched bases: 8. Per the germline V gene, CDR1 is KGHSH and CDR2 is LQKENI. The CDR3 covers 15 residues. CDR3: CASSSVGQGDTEAFF. The CDR3, as DNA: TGTGCCAGCTCATCCGTTGGACAGGGAGACACTGAAGCTTTCTTT.

This clone showed up just a few times. The gene calls are TRBV2 and TRBJ2-3; 11 bases align to TRBD2. This CDR3 contains 15 residues. Germline V gives CDR1 SNHLY, CDR2 FYNNEI. Trimming at V came to 6 bases and at J to 4 bases, leaving 6 bases not matched to a gene. This chain's CDR3 is CASRQLAGAADTQYF. The CDR3 nucleotides read TGTGCCAGCAGGCAACTAGCGGGAGCCGCAGATACGCAGTATTTT.

In its sample, this clone was seen a few times. V and J are TRBV7-8 and TRBJ2-2; TRBD1 aligns across 7 bases. The CDR3 is made up of 17 amino acids. CDR1 SGHVS and CDR2 FQNEAQ come from the germline V gene. V lost 0 bases and J lost 0; bases outside the gene matches: 4. The CDR3 region is CASSLAQGYTNTGELFF. Written as DNA, the CDR3 is TGTGCCAGCAGCTTAGCACAGGGGTACACGAACACCGGGGAGCTGTTTTTT.

This clone was seen only a few times. V gene TRBV7-9 combines with J gene TRBJ1-1, with D hard to call. This CDR3 is built from 16 residues. V shed 5 bases and J shed 0 bases, with 16 bases lying between them. Germline values: CDR1 SEHNR, CDR2 FQNEAQ (reference sequence). The CDR3 DNA reads as TGTGCCAGCAGCCCCATTTCGACATTACTGAACACTGAAGCTTTCTTT. This encodes CASSPISTLLNTEAFF. Complete variable domain (other parts from reference TRBV7-9 and TRBJ1-1): DTGVSQNPRHKITKRGQNVTFRCDPISEHNRLYWYRQTLGQGPEFLTYFQNEAQLEKSRLLSDRFSAERPKGSFSTLEIQRTEQGDSAMYLCASSPISTLLNTEAFFGQGTRLTVV.

CDR3 region: CTVSDRGNYGYTF. The CDR3 nucleotides read TGCACCGTCTCGGACAGGGGGAACTATGGCTACACCTTC. The J gene is TRBJ1-2, the V gene TRBV29-1, with 10 bases lining up with TRBD1. This CDR3 is 13 amino acids long. Germline-derived CDR1 and CDR2 are SQVTM and ANQGSEA.

This clone turned up a few times. The rearrangement joins TRBV7-9 to TRBJ1-2; TRBD1 matches 8 bases. Unmatched junction bases numbered 4, after V lost 2 bases and J lost 2 bases. The CDR3 length is 15 residues. Per germline, CDR1 SEHNR and CDR2 FQNEAQ (reference sequence). The CDR3 coding sequence is TGTGCCAGCAGCTTATCGACAGGGGTGAACTATGGCTACACCTTC. Protein product: CASSLSTGVNYGYTF.

This chain joins TRBV5-1 and TRBJ2-5, with D perhaps matching TRBD1 (6 bases). Germline CDR1 is SGHRS and CDR2 is YFSETQ. The CDR3 sequence is 15 residues long. Deletions cut 5 bases from V and 2 bases from J, with 16 bases between. CDR3 DNA sequence: TGCGCCAGCAGTTCGGGACACTCGCTACAAGAGACCCAGTACTTC. Translation gives CASSSGHSLQETQYF.

This clone was seen only a few times. The chain links TRBV4-1 to TRBJ1-2; the D is unclear. V lost 1 base and J lost 4, with 16 bases in between. The V gene's germline CDR1 is MGHRA and CDR2 YSYEKL. The CDR3 is 16 amino acids. The chain's CDR3 is CASSQVMSEAGYGYTF. The CDR3 region has the DNA TGCGCCAGCAGCCAAGTGATGTCAGAGGCGGGCTATGGCTACACCTTC.

The sample holds a few counts of this clone. V usage is TRBV2 and J usage is TRBJ1-2; weak D call: TRBD1 (5 bases). V was clipped by 11 bases and J by 2 bases, with 12 bases between them. From germline, CDR1 is SNHLY and CDR2 FYNNEI. The CDR3 consists of 12 residues. The CDR3: CALSPGNYGYTF. DNA for the CDR3: TGTGCCCTTAGTCCAGGGAACTATGGCTACACCTTC.

The chain joins TRBV5-1 to TRBJ2-1, with TRBD2 matching 7 bases. The CDR3 is 15 residues long. Unmatched junction bases numbered 6, after V lost 4 bases and J lost 2 bases. Germline V gives CDR1 SGHRS, CDR2 YFSETQ. In DNA form, the CDR3 reads TGCGCCAGCAGCCCTGGACTAGATACCTACAATGAGCAGTTCTTC. Its protein is CASSPGLDTYNEQFF.

The rearrangement links TRBV28 to TRBJ2-3; D ambiguous. The CDR3 spans 15 residues. The V and J ends lost 7 bases and 0 bases respectively, with 14 bases between them. CDR1 MDHEN and CDR2 SYDVKM come from the germline V gene. This chain's CDR3 is CASTSPGLSTDTQYF. CDR3 DNA: TGTGCCAGCACCTCTCCGGGTCTTAGCACAGATACGCAGTATTTT.

There are a few counts of this clone. The chain joins TRBV7-2 to TRBJ1-5; TRBD1 matches 8 bases. The CDR3 runs to 15 residues. With 4 bases clipped from V and 6 bases from J, the junction kept 8 bases outside the gene matches. Germline V gene data show CDR1 as SGHTA and CDR2 as FQGNSA. CDR3 in amino acids: CASSSRVDRVQPQHF. The CDR3 region has the DNA TGTGCCAGCAGCTCCCGAGTGGACAGGGTTCAGCCCCAGCATTTT.

J is TRBJ1-1 and V is TRBV19; 8 bases fit TRBD1. Germline V gene data show CDR1 as LNHDA and CDR2 as SQIVND (reference sequence). The ends lost 1 base at V and 0 bases at J; junction bases unmatched: 10. The CDR3 consists of 18 residues. CDR3 nucleotides: TGTGCCAGTAGTATAGGATCTCGGACAGGGCCCATGAACACTGAAGCTTTCTTT. The encoded protein is CASSIGSRTGPMNTEAFF.

In the case of this clone: At the DNA level, this CDR3 is encoded by other sequences in the same sample as well. The chain links TRBV4-3 to TRBJ2-4, with D tentatively TRBD1 (5 bases). CDR1 LGHNA and CDR2 YSLEER come from the germline V gene. Trimming left V 5 bases short and J 3 bases short, with 20 bases between. This CDR3 contains 17 residues. The CDR3 bases are TGCGCCAGCAGCGGCCGATGGGCAGGGATTGGCAAAAACATTCAGTACTTC. Translation: CASSGRWAGIGKNIQYF.

V is TRBV7-2 and J is TRBJ2-2; D might be TRBD2 (5 bases). CDR3 length: 15 amino acids. V lost 2 bases and J lost 1, with 8 bases in between. Per the germline V gene, CDR1 is SGHTA and CDR2 is FQGNSA. The CDR3 is CASSLSGMNTGELFF. DNA of the CDR3: TGTGCCAGCAGCTTAAGCGGAATGAACACCGGGGAGCTGTTTTTT.

The V call is TRBV5-5, the J call TRBJ1-5; D is perhaps TRBD1 (6 bases). The V gene's germline CDR1 is SGHKS and CDR2 YYEKEE (reference sequence). Between the trimmed V and J ends, which lost 2 bases and 2 bases, there was a span of 14 bases. This CDR3 region has 16 residues. The CDR3 nucleotides read TGTGCCAGCAGCTTACAGGGCGGGAGGGGCAATCAGCCCCAGCATTTT. Translated, it gives CASSLQGGRGNQPQHF.

The V and J genes are TRBV5-8 and TRBJ2-7; D ambiguous. CDR1 is SGHTS, CDR2 YDEGEE, per germline. With 0 bases removed from V and 7 bases from J, the gap between germline ends came to 23 bases. There are 17 residues in the CDR3. The CDR3 spells CASSLAPITDLGTEQYF. The CDR3 nucleotides read TGTGCCAGCAGCTTGGCCCCTATTACGGATTTGGGCACAGAGCAGTACTTC.

The table lists this clone with a few counts. J is TRBJ2-1 and V is TRBV11-1; TRBD1 might be the D (5 bases). CDR3 size: 15 residues. V lost 5 bases and J 0 bases, leaving 11 bases between the germline ends. Germline assignment: CDR1 SGHAT and CDR2 FQDESV (reference sequence). The CDR3 spells CASSSADNSYNEQFF. As DNA, the CDR3 is TGTGCCAGCAGCAGCGCGGACAACTCCTACAATGAGCAGTTCTTC.